This T cell receptor (beta chain) was identified in a study of cytomegalovirus exposure and HLA in healthy donors. Regarding the study as a whole: Analysis performed later found approximately 17,000 TCR beta sequences associated with HLA alleles at 0.05 false discovery rate.

Note on this clone: Its antigen is not identified.

CDR3 length equals 13 residues. In germline, CDR1 is MNHEY, CDR2 SVGAGI. V was trimmed by 2 bases and J by 4 bases, leaving 8 bases between them. Amplification used 60 Vbeta primers and 13 Jbeta primers. Libraries were prepared by immunoSEQ multiplex PCR; TCRdb keeps only in-frame clonotypes and omits some of them. This sample carries some 120,000 clones, roughly four fifths of them seen once, and the ten largest clones take roughly 1.8%. The chain has TRBV6-5 and TRBJ2-5, with D possibly matching TRBD2 (5 bases). The clonotype comes from a man aged 18-30 years in good health and CMV-seronegative. What was sequenced was PBMCs. This CDR3 is CASSYIGRETQYF. CDR3 coding DNA: TGTGCCAGCAGTTACATAGGGAGAGAGACCCAGTACTTC.